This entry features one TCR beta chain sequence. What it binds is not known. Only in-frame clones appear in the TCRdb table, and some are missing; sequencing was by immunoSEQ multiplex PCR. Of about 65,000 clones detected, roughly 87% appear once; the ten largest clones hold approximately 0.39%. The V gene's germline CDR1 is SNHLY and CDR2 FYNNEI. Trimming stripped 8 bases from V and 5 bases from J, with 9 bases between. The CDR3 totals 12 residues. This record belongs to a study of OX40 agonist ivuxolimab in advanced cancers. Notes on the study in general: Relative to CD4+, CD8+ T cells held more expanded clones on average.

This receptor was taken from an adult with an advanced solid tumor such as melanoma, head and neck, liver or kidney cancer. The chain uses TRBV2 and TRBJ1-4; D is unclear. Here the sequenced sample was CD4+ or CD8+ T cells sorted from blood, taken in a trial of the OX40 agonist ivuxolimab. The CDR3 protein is CASLGGNEKLFF. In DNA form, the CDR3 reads TGTGCCAGCCTGGGAGGGAATGAAAAACTGTTTTTT.